This paragraph reports one T cell receptor beta chain. This entry is derived from a study of blood T cell repertoires in COVID-19. Overall study context: Both acute and convalescent COVID-19 samples were obtained from the United States, Italy and Spain. The analysed material was cDNA or gDNA that came from T cells, B-cell-depleted T cells, or PBMCs.

As handled by the study authors: Reference gene primer amplification gave estimated nucleated cell counts. TCRdb's table, derived via immunoSEQ multiplex PCR, lists solely in-frame clones and lacks some. For V, J and clone size, that table is used; D and trimming come from the DNA. Among roughly 330,000 clones listed, roughly 83% were seen once. The V gene end was trimmed by 4 bases and the J gene end by 4 bases; junction bases not matched to a gene: 9. CDR3 length: 16 amino acids. CDR1 is SGHNT, CDR2 YYREEE, per germline (reference sequence). Sequenced input: peripheral blood. This chain connects TRBV5-4 to TRBJ2-5; 11 bases fit TRBD2. The clonotype comes from a woman between 50 and 59 years old with acute or convalescent COVID-19. CDR3 DNA: TGTGCCAGCAGCCGTAGCGGGAGGGCCAGTGGAGAGACCCAGTACTTC. Translation: CASSRSGRASGETQYF.